These 6 T cell receptor beta chains originate from one sample sequenced in a study of patients and donors after allogeneic stem cell transplantation. TCRdb itself ran the RT-PCR reads through MiXCR, one entry per CDR3 protein. The table lists about 89,000 distinct CDR3 sequences, 40% to 60% of them singletons. Material for sequencing was blood, either unsorted or a sorted T cell fraction (not recorded which). The receptors derive from a human donor who was either an allogeneic HSCT recipient or a stem cell or donor lymphocyte infusion donor (not recorded which). It is not recorded whose cells these are; they may come from a transplant donor.

The genes are TRBV7-2 and TRBJ1-2; no firm D call. CDR1 SGHTA and CDR2 FQGNSA come from the germline V gene. The CDR3 spans 13 residues. Trimming cost V 4 bases and J 2 bases, with 8 bases left between them. Here the CDR3 reads CASSYGPNYGYTF. Here the CDR3 DNA reads TGTGCCAGCAGCTATGGCCCAAACTATGGCTACACCTTC.

The rearrangement joins TRBV5-1 to TRBJ1-4, with D unresolved. The CDR3 length is 15 residues. Germline assignment: CDR1 SGHRS and CDR2 YFSETQ. The V and J ends lost 2 bases and 5 bases respectively, with 13 bases between them. The CDR3 here is CASSFNSGWNEKLFF. The CDR3 nucleotides read TGCGCCAGCAGCTTTAACTCCGGATGGAATGAAAAACTGTTTTTT.

The CDR3 DNA is TGTGCCATCAGTTTCCTTGGACAGGCGAACACTGAAGCTTTCTTT. This encodes CAISFLGQANTEAFF. The rearrangement uses TRBV10-3 and TRBJ1-1; TRBD1 agrees at 7 bases. The CDR3 is made up of 15 amino acids. J was trimmed by 1 base and V by 5 bases; bases with no gene match: 7. Germline-derived CDR1 and CDR2 are ENHRY and SYGVKD.

The chain is built from TRBV7-3 and TRBJ2-5, with 9 bases matching TRBD1. CDR1 SGHTA and CDR2 FQGTGA come from the germline V gene. The J segment lost 5 bases and the V segment lost 0 bases, leaving 4 bases of the junction unmatched. The CDR3 length is 15 residues. For the CDR3, the DNA is TGTGCCAGCAGCTTAACTCGGACAGGGGTGGAGACCCAGTACTTC. This encodes CASSLTRTGVETQYF.

This clonotype was picked up a small number of times. The chain links TRBV9 to TRBJ1-5; D is possibly TRBD1 (6 bases). Germline V gene sequence: CDR1 SGDLS, CDR2 YYNGEE. CDR3 size: 15 residues. Trimming removed 0 bases from V and 2 bases from J, with 9 bases in between. The CDR3 DNA reads as TGTGCCAGCAGCGTAGGAGGGGGAGGCAATCAGCCCCAGCATTTT. The encoded protein is CASSVGGGGNQPQHF.

This clonotype was seen a handful of times. The gene calls are TRBV20-1 and TRBJ1-5; D is ambiguous. V was shortened by 2 bases and J by 1 base, with 9 bases between the two germline ends. The CDR3 sequence is 14 residues long. Per the germline V gene, CDR1 is DFQATT and CDR2 is SNEGSKA (reference sequence). The CDR3 DNA is TGCAGTGCTAGACCGGACGGGAGCAATCAGCCCCAGCATTTT. This encodes CSARPDGSNQPQHF.